Shown below are 32 T cell receptor beta chains from a single sample sequenced in a study of blood T cells in healthy people across ages. A J-beta primer mix and a sample-barcoded 5' primer were used in a second PCR of roughly 7 to 12 cycles. TCRdb recomputed calls from the 5' RACE reads with MiXCR, one row per CDR3 protein. The sample contains some 1.5 million distinct CDR3 sequences, roughly two fifths of which appear only once. Sequences were obtained from blood. The origin of the receptors is a woman under 30 in good health.

The V call is TRBV28, the J call TRBJ2-5, with D unresolved. The ends were cut back, 4 bases at V and 11 bases at J, with 17 bases in the middle. Looked up from germline, CDR1 is MDHEN and CDR2 is SYDVKM. There are 13 residues in the CDR3. The CDR3 region has the DNA TGTGCCAGCAGTTCCCTTGAGCAGTATGAGCAGTACTTC. As protein: CASSSLEQYEQYF.

The V gene is TRBV5-1, the J gene TRBJ2-7; the D call may be TRBD1 or TRBD2 (5 bases each). Per the germline V gene, CDR1 is SGHRS and CDR2 is YFSETQ. This CDR3 contains 13 residues. Deletions cut 4 bases from V and 5 bases from J, with 13 bases between. As DNA, the CDR3 is TGCGCCAGCAGCATGGATGGGGGTGACGAGCAGTACTTC. It specifies CASSMDGGDEQYF.

This chain uses TRBV28 with TRBJ2-7; D is perhaps TRBD1 (6 bases). The CDR3 runs 19 residues. Germline lookup yields CDR1 MDHEN and CDR2 SYDVKM. V dropped 2 bases and J dropped 0 bases, with 23 bases sitting between them. In DNA form, the CDR3 reads TGTGCCAGCAGTTTAGGGTCTTGGACAGTCTTACTCGGCTCCTACGAGCAGTACTTC. The encoded protein is CASSLGSWTVLLGSYEQYF.

The chain links TRBV4-3 to TRBJ2-2; tentatively, D is TRBD1 or TRBD2 (5 bases each). CDR1 and CDR2 (germline): LGHNA, YSLEER. V was pared by 3 bases and J by 5 bases, with 19 bases between. The CDR3 is made up of 17 amino acids. CDR3 sequence reads: CASSQSWGGGGTGELFF. DNA of the CDR3: TGCGCCAGCAGCCAGTCTTGGGGTGGGGGTGGTACCGGGGAGCTGTTTTTT.

This clonotype was counted a few times. Relative to the germline gene, one junction end is altered; a read error may explain this. The V and J genes are TRBV27 and TRBJ1-2; D is perhaps TRBD1 (5 bases). There are 13 residues in the CDR3. CDR1 is MNHEY and CDR2 is SMNVEV in the germline V gene (reference sequence). The CDR3 sequence is CARSLRGGYGYTF. The DNA of the CDR3 is TGTGCCAGAAGTTTGCGGGGCGGCTATGGCTACACCTTC.

This chain joins TRBV4-3 and TRBJ1-1; the D is unclear. The CDR3 runs 15 residues. The germline V and J ends were trimmed by 1 base and 1 base, with 10 bases remaining between them. Germline V gene sequence: CDR1 LGHNA, CDR2 YSLEER. CDR3 loop: CASSQAVAGNTEAFF. The CDR3 nucleotides read TGCGCCAGCAGCCAAGCAGTCGCTGGGAACACTGAAGCTTTCTTT.

With respect to this clonotype: A much larger clone differs by one base, so this may be a read error. V usage is TRBV12-3 or TRBV12-4 and J usage is TRBJ2-1, with a possible D match to TRBD2 (5 bases). V was clipped by 5 bases and J by 6 bases, with 17 bases between them. The CDR3 loop spans 15 amino acids. The CDR3, as DNA: TGTGCCAGCAGTGAGGGCCCTCTCCCTAGCAATGAGCAGTTCTTC. Translation gives CASSEGPLPSNEQFF.

The rearrangement uses TRBV9 and TRBJ1-2; D is undetermined. The CDR3 has 16 amino acids. The germline V and J ends were trimmed by 3 bases and 1 base, with 16 bases remaining between them. Germline-derived CDR1 and CDR2 are SGDLS and YYNGEE. Here the CDR3 reads CASSGGATSFNYGYTF. The CDR3 coding sequence is TGTGCCAGCAGCGGAGGCGCTACCAGTTTTAACTATGGCTACACCTTC.

The V and J genes are TRBV10-3 and TRBJ2-2; D is possibly TRBD2 (5 bases). The CDR3 is 15 amino acids. The germline CDR1 and CDR2 sequences are ENHRY and SYGVKD. Deletions cut 8 bases from V and 3 bases from J, with 16 bases between. Here the CDR3 reads CAIPPSGFHTGELFF. As DNA, the CDR3 is TGTGCCATCCCCCCCTCGGGGTTTCACACCGGGGAGCTGTTTTTT.

CDR3 nucleotide sequence: TGTGCCAGCAGTGCAAATCAACTAGCGGTCGGGCGGAATGAGCAGTTCTTC. This translates into CASSANQLAVGRNEQFF. The chain joins TRBV6-1 to TRBJ2-1; 8 nucleotides match TRBD2. The CDR3 extends over 17 amino acids. The germline gives CDR1 MNHNS, CDR2 SASEGT. J lost 7 bases, V lost 4 bases, and 15 bases had no gene match.

This clonotype has a single count. The chain uses TRBV20-1 and TRBJ2-3; weak D call: TRBD1 (6 bases). The CDR3 consists of 15 residues. Germline CDR1 is DFQATT and CDR2 is SNEGSKA (reference sequence). Trimming stripped 3 bases from V and 5 bases from J, with 18 bases between. The CDR3 loop is CSASWGRGRQDTQYF. In nucleotides, the CDR3 is TGCAGTGCTAGCTGGGGCAGGGGTCGGCAAGATACGCAGTATTTT.

The CDR3 DNA sequence: TGTGCCAGCAGCGACCACTTAACTAGCGGGGCCGGCAATGAGCAGTTCTTC. Translated: CASSDHLTSGAGNEQFF. The rearrangement links TRBV21-1 to TRBJ2-1; the D call in the table, TRBD2, was not verified against the DNA. TRBV21-1 is a pseudogene locus. CDR3 size: 17 residues.

The V and J genes are TRBV20-1 and TRBJ2-5, with 7 bases that match TRBD1. V was pared by 4 bases and J by 0 bases, with 2 bases of the junction left unmatched. Germline CDR1 and CDR2: DFQATT and SNEGSKA (reference sequence). The CDR3 has 13 amino acids. The CDR3 sequence is CSATGTDQETQYF. Here the CDR3 DNA reads TGCAGTGCTACCGGGACAGACCAAGAGACCCAGTACTTC.

The chain recombines TRBV16 with TRBJ1-5, with D uncertain. Germline CDR1 reads KGHSY; CDR2 reads FQNENV. The CDR3 runs to 16 residues. V lost 2 bases and J lost 2, with 13 bases in between. The chain's CDR3 is CASSQAKGSGNQPQHF. CDR3 in DNA: TGTGCCAGCAGCCAAGCTAAGGGCTCGGGCAATCAGCCCCAGCATTTT.

The chain is built from TRBV6-2 or TRBV6-3 and TRBJ2-3; D is ambiguous. Germline assignment: CDR1 MNHEY and CDR2 SVGEGT. This CDR3 is 13 amino acids long. The chain's CDR3 is CASQPPLTDTQYF. CDR3 DNA: TGTGCTTCACAGCCCCCGCTCACAGATACGCAGTATTTT.

This chain joins TRBV21-1 and TRBJ1-1. TRBV21-1 represents a pseudogene. The length of the CDR3 is 13 residues. The CDR3 bases are TGTGCCAACCCTCTGGGCAGGATCACTGAAGCTTTCTTT. It yields the protein CANPLGRITEAFF.

J is TRBJ2-3 and V is TRBV12-3 or TRBV12-4; D not certain. The length of the CDR3 is 16 residues. V shed 5 bases and J shed 10 bases, with 25 bases lying between them. The CDR3 DNA follows: TGTGCCAGCAGTCTCCCGGGCAGGCGACCCTTTAAGGCGCAGTATTTT. This sequence encodes CASSLPGRRPFKAQYF.

The chain combines TRBV21-1 with TRBJ2-5; the D call in the table, TRBD2, was not verified against the DNA. The end of the DNA fits TRBJ2-7 better, so the J call may be wrong. TRBV21-1 is deemed a pseudogene. The CDR3 totals 16 residues. The CDR3 DNA is TGTGCCAGCAGCAACGGAAAAGGGGACGGGCACTACGAGCAGTACTTC. The encoded protein is CASSNGKGDGHYEQYF.

This sequence joins TRBV6-5 and TRBJ2-3; unclear D gene. CDR1 and CDR2 from the germline V gene are MNHEY and SVGAGI. This CDR3 has 14 amino acids. V was pared by 1 base and J by 2 bases, with 7 bases between. The CDR3 is CASSYYTTTDTQYF. DNA for the CDR3: TGTGCCAGCAGTTACTATACAACCACAGATACGCAGTATTTT.

The CDR3, as DNA: TGCAGTGCTAGTGCCAGAAAATACAATGAGCAGTTCTTC. It yields the protein CSASARKYNEQFF. The V and J genes are TRBV20-1 and TRBJ2-1; the D is unclear. Trimming stripped 3 bases from V and 4 bases from J, with 10 bases between. From germline, CDR1 is DFQATT and CDR2 SNEGSKA (reference sequence). The CDR3 loop spans 13 amino acids.

This chain connects TRBV7-6 to TRBJ2-7; no firm D call. The CDR3 loop spans 17 amino acids. Germline CDR1 reads SGHVS; CDR2 reads FNYEAQ. Trimming left V 4 bases short and J 2 bases short, with 21 bases between. CDR3 sequence reads: CASSYRVKGSKAYEQYF. The CDR3 DNA sequence: TGTGCCAGCAGCTATAGGGTCAAAGGATCTAAAGCCTACGAGCAGTACTTC. Full variable domain (remainder filled in from reference TRBV7-6 and TRBJ2-7): GAGVSQSPRYKVTKRGQDVALRCDPISGHVSLYWYRQALGQGPEFLTYFNYEAQQDKSGLPNDRFSAERPEGSISTLTIQRTEQRDSAMYRCASSYRVKGSKAYEQYFGPGTRLTVT.

This clonotype was counted at least ten times. The chain is built from TRBV12-5 and TRBJ1-6, with a weak D call TRBD1 (5 bases). Trimming removed 2 bases at V and 8 bases at J, with 10 bases between. This CDR3 is built from 14 residues. CDR1 LGHNT and CDR2 FRNRAP come from the germline V gene. CDR3 protein: CASGLMGLDSPLHF. CDR3 DNA sequence: TGTGCTAGTGGTTTGATGGGGCTTGATTCACCCCTCCACTTT.

This clonotype appeared once. The CDR3 DNA reads as TGTGCCAGCAGTCTACTGACAGGGTTTGCAGCTTTCTTT. Translating it yields CASSLLTGFAAFF. The rearrangement links TRBV12-3 or TRBV12-4 to TRBJ1-1; 7 nucleotides match TRBD1. After removal of 5 bases from V and 10 bases from J, the junction contained 10 bases not matched to a gene. This CDR3 region has 13 residues.

V is TRBV20-1 and J is TRBJ2-7; 9 bases are shared with TRBD2. Germline-derived CDR1 and CDR2 are DFQATT and SNEGSKA (reference sequence). The V gene end was trimmed by 6 bases and the J gene end by 4 bases; junction bases not matched to a gene: 10. The CDR3 length is 14 residues. CDR3 in amino acids: CSAQPGLADYEQYF. CDR3 sequence (DNA): TGCAGTGCGCAACCGGGACTAGCAGATTACGAGCAGTACTTC.

The chain is built from TRBV7-2 and TRBJ1-2; no clear D. V was shortened by 1 base and J by 8 bases, with 11 bases between the two germline ends. The CDR3 consists of 13 residues. Looked up from germline, CDR1 is SGHTA and CDR2 is FQGNSA. CDR3 nucleotides: TGTGCCAGCAGCTTAGACCCCGTATTGGGCTACACCTTC. Translated, it gives CASSLDPVLGYTF.

The V and J genes are TRBV29-1 and TRBJ1-1, with 7 bases that match TRBD1. V lost 7 bases, J lost 4 bases, and 6 bases stayed unmatched. Germline CDR1 SQVTM, CDR2 ANQGSEA. The CDR3 length is 12 residues. This CDR3 reads CSERGLSTEAFF. The CDR3 nucleotides read TGCAGCGAAAGGGGGCTTAGCACTGAAGCTTTCTTT.

The chain employs TRBV6-6 and TRBJ2-5; weak D call: TRBD2 (6 bases). Judging by the DNA end, TRBJ2-7 fits better; the J call may be wrong. CDR1 is MNHNY and CDR2 is SVGAGI in the germline V gene (reference sequence). This CDR3 spans 14 amino acids. The CDR3 spells CASSYLDYFYEQYF. The DNA of the CDR3 is TGTGCCAGCAGTTACCTGGACTACTTCTACGAGCAGTACTTC.

This chain uses TRBV6-2 or TRBV6-3 with TRBJ2-7; TRBD1 matches 7 bases. The length of the CDR3 is 13 residues. Per germline, CDR1 MNHEY and CDR2 SVGEGT. After removal of 8 bases from V and 7 bases from J, the junction contained 11 bases not matched to a gene. In DNA form, the CDR3 reads TGTGCCAGCTCGACAGGGTTTCGCAATGAGCAGTACTTC. Translation: CASSTGFRNEQYF.

This rearrangement joins TRBV4-1 to TRBJ2-5, with 8 bases lining up with TRBD1. The germline V gene has CDR1 MGHRA and CDR2 YSYEKL. V lost 1 base, J lost 7 bases, and 11 bases stayed unmatched. The CDR3 contains 16 residues. The CDR3 region has the DNA TGCGCCAGCAGCCAAGCCCCGACAGGGGCTATGAGGACCCAGTACTTC. Protein product: CASSQAPTGAMRTQYF.

This rearrangement joins TRBV6-6 to TRBJ2-7, with 7 bases fitting TRBD1. Germline V gene data show CDR1 as MNHNY and CDR2 as SVGAGI (reference sequence). CDR3 length: 16 amino acids. The junction had 12 bases not matched to a gene; V was cut back by 2 bases and J by 5 bases. CDR3 sequence: CASSYPTLTGADEQYF. CDR3 nucleotide sequence: TGTGCCAGCAGTTACCCTACTTTAACAGGGGCGGACGAGCAGTACTTC.

This clonotype turned up a few times. The genes are TRBV28 and TRBJ2-7, with 11 bases matching TRBD2. The germline gives CDR1 MDHEN, CDR2 SYDVKM. The junction had 5 bases not matched to a gene; V was cut back by 9 bases and J by 1 base. This CDR3 region has 14 residues. In nucleotides, the CDR3 is TGTGCCAGTTTAGCGGGAGGGTCTTCCTACGAGCAGTACTTC. Protein sequence: CASLAGGSSYEQYF.

The gene calls are TRBV3-1 and TRBJ1-5, with D possibly TRBD1 on 6 matching bases. The CDR3 loop spans 16 amino acids. Germline V lookup: CDR1 LGHDT, CDR2 YNNKEL (reference sequence). V was shortened by 4 bases and J by 4 bases, with 17 bases between the two germline ends. CDR3 sequence: CASSLSRGGGNQPQHF. The CDR3 coding sequence is TGTGCCAGCAGCCTATCTCGAGGAGGGGGAAATCAGCCCCAGCATTTT.